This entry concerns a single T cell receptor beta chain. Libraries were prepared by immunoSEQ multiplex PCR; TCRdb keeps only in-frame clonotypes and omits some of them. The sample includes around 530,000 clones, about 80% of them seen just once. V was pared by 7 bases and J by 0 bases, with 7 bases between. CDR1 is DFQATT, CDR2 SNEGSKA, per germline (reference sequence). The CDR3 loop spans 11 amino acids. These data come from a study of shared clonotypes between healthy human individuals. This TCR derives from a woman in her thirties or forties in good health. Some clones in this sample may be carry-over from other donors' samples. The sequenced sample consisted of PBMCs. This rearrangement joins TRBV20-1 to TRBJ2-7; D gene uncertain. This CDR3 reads CSVDRSYEQYF. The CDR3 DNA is TGCAGTGTGGACCGCTCCTACGAGCAGTACTTC.